The 30 T cell receptor beta chains presented below share a single source sample, sequenced in a study of T cell repertoires in cytomegalovirus infection. TCRdb re-called the reads through MiXCR, storing one row per CDR3 protein. The sample records 130,000 or so distinct CDR3 sequences, 5.5% to 7% being singletons. Material: PBMCs. All receptors derive from a human donor in good health (CMV status not recorded). Some clones in this sample may be carry-over from other donors' samples.

This clonotype showed up many times. The CDR3 spells CASSLDGGKSDTQYF. DNA for the CDR3: TGTGCCAGCAGCTTAGACGGGGGGAAGTCAGATACGCAGTATTTT. The chain links TRBV11-3 to TRBJ2-3; the match to TRBD2 covers 7 bases. The length of the CDR3 is 15 residues. Germline trimming cut 0 bases from V and 4 bases from J; bases unmatched to any gene: 4. Germline assignment: CDR1 SGHNT and CDR2 YENEEA.

This clonotype was found many times. This chain uses TRBV15 with TRBJ2-5; 7 bases are shared with TRBD2. V trimming: 1 base; J trimming: 0 bases; junction bases outside the gene matches: 2. Germline lookup yields CDR1 LNHNV and CDR2 YYDKDF (reference sequence). The CDR3 is 15 residues long. For the CDR3, the DNA is TGTGCCACCAGCAGAGTCGGGGGGAACCAAGAGACCCAGTACTTC. Translating it yields CATSRVGGNQETQYF. Combining the CDR3 with reference TRBV15 and TRBJ2-5 gives the whole variable domain DAMVIQNPRYQVTQFGKPVTLSCSQTLNHNVMYWYQQKSSQAPKLLFHYYDKDFNNEADTPDNFQSRRPNTSFCFLDIRSPGLGDTAMYLCATSRVGGNQETQYFGPGTRLLVL.

This clonotype was counted ten times or more. The CDR3 DNA reads as TGTGCCAGCAGCGTAGCCTTAAACACCGATGGTACTGAAGCTTTCTTT. Translation: CASSVALNTDGTEAFF. This chain connects TRBV9 to TRBJ1-1; D call uncertain. The germline V gene has CDR1 SGDLS and CDR2 YYNGEE. This CDR3 is 16 amino acids long. V was shortened by 0 bases and J by 5 bases, with 17 bases between the two germline ends. Looking up the rest from reference TRBV9 and TRBJ1-1 gives the full variable domain: DSGVTQTPKHLITATGQRVTLRCSPRSGDLSVYWYQQSLDQGLQFLIQYYNGEERAKGNILERFSAQQFPDLHSELNLSSLELGDSALYFCASSVALNTDGTEAFFGQGTRLTVV.

This clonotype was seen ten or more times. The chain has TRBV7-2 and TRBJ1-2, with a possible D match to TRBD1 (6 bases). The CDR3 loop spans 14 amino acids. Germline V lookup: CDR1 SGHTA, CDR2 FQGNSA. Trimming removed 1 base from V and 3 bases from J, with 9 bases in between. CDR3 sequence reads: CASSLVGGDYGYTF. The CDR3, as DNA: TGTGCCAGCAGCTTAGTAGGGGGGGACTATGGCTACACCTTC.

The table lists this clonotype with many counts. The chain recombines TRBV7-9 with TRBJ2-3; TRBD2 matches 7 bases. This CDR3 is built from 14 residues. Germline V gene sequence: CDR1 SEHNR, CDR2 FQNEAQ (reference sequence). Trimming took 2 bases from V and 8 from J; bases not matched to a gene: 7. The CDR3: CASSLLVGEGTQYF. In nucleotides, the CDR3 is TGTGCCAGCAGCTTACTCGTGGGGGAGGGTACGCAGTATTTT.

This clonotype was seen more than once but under ten times. The chain couples TRBV7-9 to TRBJ2-1; 7 bases line up with TRBD1. Germline CDR1 SEHNR, CDR2 FQNEAQ (reference sequence). This CDR3 comprises 15 residues. The ends lost 1 base at V and 4 bases at J; junction bases unmatched: 4. This CDR3 is CASSLEGALYNEQFF. The CDR3 bases are TGTGCCAGCAGCTTAGAGGGGGCTCTATACAATGAGCAGTTCTTC.

The table lists this clonotype with many counts. This chain connects TRBV11-3 to TRBJ2-2; a weak D match, TRBD1 (5 bases). The CDR3 is 12 residues long. Germline V gene lookup returns CDR1 SGHNT and CDR2 YENEEA. The V end was cut by 7 bases, the J end by 4 bases, with 7 bases between. The CDR3 DNA sequence: TGTGCCAGCAAAGACAGCACCGGGGAGCTGTTTTTT. Its translation is CASKDSTGELFF. The full variable domain, rest sourced from reference TRBV11-3 and TRBJ2-2, is EAGVVQSPRYKIIEKKQPVAFWCNPISGHNTLYWYLQNLGQGPELLIRYENEEAVDDSQLPKDRFSAERLKGVDSTLKIQPAELGDSAVYLCASKDSTGELFFGEGSRLTVL.

This clonotype has a count of ten or more. This rearrangement joins TRBV19 to TRBJ2-7, with D uncertain. This CDR3 comprises 11 residues. Trimming pared 8 bases from V and 2 bases from J, leaving 7 bases between. CDR1 and CDR2 (germline): LNHDA, SQIVND (reference sequence). The CDR3 coding sequence is TGTGCCAGTGGTAGTACCTACGAGCAGTACTTC. It is translated as CASGSTYEQYF.

This clonotype was detected many times. This rearrangement joins TRBV5-6 to TRBJ1-1, with 7 bases aligning to TRBD1. Germline assignment: CDR1 SGHDT and CDR2 YYEEEE. V shed 4 bases and J 0 bases; nucleotides not matched to a gene: 3. The CDR3 contains 14 residues. CDR3 bases: TGTGCCAGCAGCCGACAGGGCATGAACACTGAAGCTTTCTTT. It specifies CASSRQGMNTEAFF.

The sample holds many counts of this clonotype. The rearrangement uses TRBV7-2 and TRBJ2-7, with D perhaps matching TRBD2 (5 bases). From germline, CDR1 is SGHTA and CDR2 FQGNSA. V shed 5 bases and J shed 2 bases, with 16 bases lying between them. The length of the CDR3 is 15 residues. CDR3 sequence: CASSAGGALPYEQYF. The CDR3 bases are TGTGCCAGCAGCGCGGGTGGAGCCCTTCCCTACGAGCAGTACTTC.

This clonotype was detected many times. The chain joins TRBV28 to TRBJ1-2, with 9 bases lining up with TRBD1. The V gene's germline CDR1 is MDHEN and CDR2 SYDVKM. V was pared by 5 bases and J by 6 bases, with 13 bases of the junction left unmatched. The CDR3 length is 16 residues. The CDR3 sequence: CASSLPGQGVRNGYTF. In DNA, the CDR3 is TGTGCCAGCAGTCTGCCGGGACAGGGAGTGAGGAATGGCTACACCTTC.

Many counts were recorded for this clonotype. The V and J genes are TRBV10-3 and TRBJ2-5; no clear D. Trimming took 3 bases from V and 3 from J, leaving 20 bases between them. This CDR3 has 17 residues. Looked up from germline, CDR1 is ENHRY and CDR2 is SYGVKD. CDR3 nucleotide sequence: TGTGCCATCAGTGATCCTCTTAGGTCGAGAACCGAAGAGACCCAGTACTTC. Translated: CAISDPLRSRTEETQYF.

About this clonotype: A much larger clone lies one base from this, so it may be a read error. The genes are TRBV2 and TRBJ2-7; possibly TRBD1 for D (5 bases). The CDR3 spans 14 residues. The V gene lost 4 bases and the J gene lost 0 bases, with 10 bases spanning the gap. Germline CDR1 reads SNHLY; CDR2 reads FYNNEI. This chain's CDR3 is CASSATAGSYEQYF. For the CDR3, the DNA is TGTGCCAGCAGTGCGACAGCCGGCTCCTACGAGCAGTACTTC.

In its sample, this clonotype was seen many times. The V call is TRBV7-9, the J call TRBJ2-1; D unresolved. CDR1 is SEHNR and CDR2 is FQNEAQ in the germline V gene (reference sequence). V shed 0 bases and J shed 8 bases, with 5 bases lying between them. The CDR3 length is 12 residues. CDR3 amino acids: CASSLADYEQFF. The CDR3 region has the DNA TGTGCCAGCAGCTTAGCCGACTATGAGCAGTTCTTC.

Many counts were recorded for this clonotype. V gene TRBV28 combines with J gene TRBJ2-1; D may be TRBD2 (6 bases). Germline V gene data show CDR1 as MDHEN and CDR2 as SYDVKM. Trimming shortened V by 10 bases and J by 3 bases, and 16 bases separated the two germline ends. The CDR3 is 14 residues long. CDR3 sequence reads: CATGGSTNYNEQFF. CDR3 coding DNA: TGTGCCACCGGAGGGTCGACAAACTACAATGAGCAGTTCTTC. The full variable domain, completed using reference TRBV28 and TRBJ2-1, is DVKVTQSSRYLVKRTGEKVFLECVQDMDHENMFWYRQDPGLGLRLIYFSYDVKMKEKGDIPEGYSVSREKKERFSLILESASTNQTSMYLCATGGSTNYNEQFFGPGTRLTVL.

CDR3: CATSRDEGRPYEQYF. The DNA for the CDR3 is TGTGCCACCAGCAGAGATGAGGGGCGGCCTTACGAGCAGTACTTC. The rearrangement links TRBV15 to TRBJ2-7, with D perhaps given as TRBD1 or TRBD2 (5 bases each). The germline V gene has CDR1 LNHNV and CDR2 YYDKDF (reference sequence). The V and J ends lost 0 bases and 4 bases respectively, with 13 bases between them. The CDR3 has 15 amino acids.

This clonotype was observed many times. This chain joins TRBV7-2 and TRBJ1-3, with D possibly matching TRBD1 (5 bases). V dropped 8 bases and J dropped 4 bases, with 15 bases sitting between them. CDR1 SGHTA and CDR2 FQGNSA come from the germline V gene. The CDR3 extends over 14 amino acids. In nucleotides, the CDR3 is TGTGCCAGCGGCTCGGGGGGTACCGGAAACACCATATATTTT. It yields the protein CASGSGGTGNTIYF.

This clonotype was observed a handful of times. The genes are TRBV28 and TRBJ1-4; 10 nucleotides align to TRBD1. CDR1 and CDR2 (germline): MDHEN, SYDVKM. The CDR3 runs 16 residues. V was clipped by 3 bases and J by 8 bases; unmatched bases: 9. CDR3 in amino acids: CASSFPGTGEGEKLFF. The CDR3 DNA reads TGTGCCAGCAGTTTCCCTGGGACAGGGGAGGGAGAAAAACTGTTTTTT.

This chain links TRBV19 with TRBJ2-6, with D possibly being TRBD1 or TRBD2 (5 bases each). Looked up from germline, CDR1 is LNHDA and CDR2 is SQIVND (reference sequence). CDR3 size: 14 residues. The chain's CDR3 is CGSGRISGANVLTF. The CDR3, as DNA: TGTGGTTCGGGACGCATCTCTGGGGCCAACGTCCTGACTTTC.

This clonotype was seen a handful of times. The chain links TRBV15 to TRBJ2-3; no clear D gene. The CDR3 totals 15 residues. Trimming pared 1 base from V and 1 base from J, leaving 9 bases between. The germline V gene has CDR1 LNHNV and CDR2 YYDKDF (reference sequence). The CDR3 coding sequence is TGTGCCACCAGCAGAGGGGCAAGGGGCACAGATACGCAGTATTTT. It specifies CATSRGARGTDTQYF.

The genes are TRBV24-1 and TRBJ1-2, with D uncertain. V gave up 2 bases and J gave up 8 bases, with 8 bases separating them. CDR3 length: 12 amino acids. CDR1 KGHDR and CDR2 SFDVKD come from the germline V gene. The CDR3 nucleotides read TGTGCCACCAGTGATTCAACAGTAGGCTACACCTTC. This gives the protein CATSDSTVGYTF.

This clonotype was recorded at least ten times. This chain connects TRBV4-3 to TRBJ2-3; D perhaps matches TRBD2 (6 bases). Germline CDR1 and CDR2: LGHNA and YSLEER. V was shortened by 4 bases and J by 7 bases, with 12 bases between the two germline ends. CDR3 size: 13 residues. Here the CDR3 reads CASSPGGTYTQYF. The DNA of the CDR3 is TGCGCCAGCAGCCCCGGGGGAACGTATACGCAGTATTTT.

There are a few counts of this clonotype. This sequence joins TRBV4-1 and TRBJ1-6; D is undetermined. Trimming removed 0 bases from V and 5 bases from J, with 8 bases in between. Per the germline V gene, CDR1 is MGHRA and CDR2 is YSYEKL. The CDR3 has 15 residues. CDR3 in amino acids: CASSQDPTHNSPLHF. Written as DNA, the CDR3 is TGCGCCAGCAGCCAAGATCCCACGCATAATTCACCCCTCCACTTT.

This chain uses TRBV20-1 with TRBJ1-5, with D possibly TRBD1 on 5 matching bases. The CDR3 is 13 amino acids. CDR1 DFQATT and CDR2 SNEGSKA come from the germline V gene (reference sequence). Between the trimmed V and J ends, which lost 3 bases and 5 bases, there was a span of 11 bases. CDR3 sequence: CSARGDGHQPQHF. CDR3 coding DNA: TGCAGTGCTAGGGGGGACGGGCATCAGCCCCAGCATTTT.

The V and J genes are TRBV5-6 and TRBJ2-4, with TRBD2 identical over 14 bases. There are 17 residues in the CDR3. The V and J ends lost 5 bases and 3 bases, in that order; junction bases with no gene match: 7. The germline V gene encodes CDR1 SGHDT and CDR2 YYEEEE. Here the CDR3 DNA reads TGTGCCAGCAGTCCGACTAGCGGGGGGGGTCTCAAAAACATTCAGTACTTC. Its protein is CASSPTSGGGLKNIQYF.

A few counts support this clonotype. The V and J genes are TRBV14 and TRBJ2-1; 9 bases are a match to TRBD2. Germline values: CDR1 SGHDN, CDR2 FVKESK. CDR3 length equals 13 residues. V lost 8 bases to trimming and J lost 10 bases; unmatched junction nucleotides: 9. CDR3 residues: CASGPSRGGEQFF. The CDR3 nucleotides read TGTGCCAGCGGACCTTCGCGGGGGGGGGAGCAGTTCTTC.

This clonotype was observed a handful of times. V gene TRBV29-1 combines with J gene TRBJ2-6; D is possibly TRBD1 or TRBD2 (5 bases each). Per the germline V gene, CDR1 is SQVTM and CDR2 is ANQGSEA. Deletions cut 6 bases from V and 0 bases from J, with 6 bases between. CDR3 length: 13 residues. As DNA, the CDR3 is TGCAGCGTGGGGGACTCTGGGGCCAACGTCCTGACTTTC. Translated, it gives CSVGDSGANVLTF.

This clonotype was detected only a few times. This rearrangement joins TRBV14 to TRBJ1-1, with D tentatively TRBD1 (5 bases). Germline V CDR1 and CDR2: SGHDN, FVKESK. Deletions cut 2 bases from V and 0 bases from J, with 22 bases between. The CDR3 length is 19 residues. CDR3 region: CASSQSVWRPGPLNTEAFF. CDR3 nucleotides: TGTGCCAGCAGCCAATCGGTTTGGCGCCCGGGACCCCTGAACACTGAAGCTTTCTTT.

The sample holds many counts of this clonotype. This chain uses TRBV7-2 with TRBJ1-5; the D gene is possibly TRBD1 (6 bases). The CDR3 consists of 13 residues. Trimming removed 0 bases from V and 9 bases from J, with 9 bases in between. Germline assignment: CDR1 SGHTA and CDR2 FQGNSA. CDR3 nucleotide sequence: TGTGCCAGCAGCTTAGCAAGGGGGGGGCCCCAGCATTTT. Amino acids: CASSLARGGPQHF.

On this clonotype: A much larger clonotype is one base distant, so this may be a read error. The genes are TRBV7-2 and TRBJ2-4; no clear D gene. The germline V gene has CDR1 SGHTA and CDR2 FQGNSA. The CDR3 length is 13 residues. The CDR3 protein is CANSPAPTNIQYF. CDR3 in DNA: TGTGCCAACAGCCCAGCACCTACCAACATTCAGTACTTC.